The 24 T cell receptor beta chains below all came from one sample that was sequenced in a study of T cell responses to AZD1222 COVID-19 vaccine. Here immunoSEQ multiplex PCR was the method, and the copy in TCRdb shows in-frame clones only, minus some. The sample contains tens of thousands of clones, around 90% of which appear only once. This sample comprised peripheral blood, obtained on day 0 of AZD1222 vaccination. These receptors were collected from an adult in good health.

The genes are TRBV27 and TRBJ2-1; D is possibly TRBD2 (5 bases). Germline CDR1 MNHEY, CDR2 SMNVEV (reference sequence). The CDR3 spans 14 residues. V shed 5 bases and J shed 6 bases, with 14 bases lying between them. CDR3 residues: CASSPRLTSNEQFF. Here the CDR3 DNA reads TGTGCCAGCAGTCCGAGACTAACCTCCAATGAGCAGTTCTTC.

The chain uses TRBV12-3 or TRBV12-4 and TRBJ1-2; D is uncertain. The CDR3 runs 13 residues. Trimming removed 4 bases from V and 4 bases from J, with 10 bases in between. In DNA form, the CDR3 reads TGTGCCAGCAGTTCCTCTGTCACCTATGGCTACACCTTC. The encoded protein is CASSSSVTYGYTF.

This clone was detected once. The chain employs TRBV19 and TRBJ1-5; 10 bases match TRBD1. Germline V lookup: CDR1 LNHDA, CDR2 SQIVND (reference sequence). J lost 4 bases, V lost 3 bases, and 15 bases had no gene match. The CDR3 has 19 residues. CDR3 in amino acids: CASSIGSGQGSVLNQPQHF. The CDR3 bases are TGTGCCAGTAGTATTGGTTCGGGACAGGGGTCTGTTTTAAATCAGCCCCAGCATTTT.

This chain connects TRBV11-2 to TRBJ1-1, with D tentatively TRBD1 (5 bases). The germline gives CDR1 SGHAT, CDR2 FQNNGV. Trimming removed 1 base from V and 5 bases from J, with 8 bases in between. This CDR3 has 13 amino acids. The CDR3 sequence is CASSLGGWTEAFF. The CDR3 nucleotides are TGTGCCAGCAGCTTAGGGGGCTGGACTGAAGCTTTCTTT.

V gene TRBV4-3 combines with J gene TRBJ2-7; D gene ambiguous. Germline V gene lookup returns CDR1 LGHNA and CDR2 YSLEER. The length of the CDR3 is 16 residues. V shed 0 bases and J shed 2 bases, with 14 bases lying between them. DNA for the CDR3: TGCGCCAGCAGCCAAGAAATAACAGAAGCCCCCTACGAGCAGTACTTC. It yields the protein CASSQEITEAPYEQYF.

The chain joins TRBV5-1 to TRBJ2-7; D is unresolved. Germline loops: CDR1 SGHRS, CDR2 YFSETQ. Trimming removed 4 bases at V and 1 base at J, with 9 bases between. This CDR3 has 13 amino acids. The CDR3 region is CASSPSVSYEQYF. The CDR3 DNA is TGCGCCAGCAGCCCCTCGGTTTCCTACGAGCAGTACTTC.

J is TRBJ2-3 and V is TRBV19; tentatively, D is TRBD1 (5 bases). Trimming removed 7 bases at V and 0 bases at J, with 17 bases between. Per germline, CDR1 LNHDA and CDR2 SQIVND (reference sequence). This CDR3 has 16 amino acids. The CDR3 sequence is CASTPRADQSTDTQYF. DNA for the CDR3: TGTGCCAGTACCCCCAGGGCTGACCAGAGCACAGATACGCAGTATTTT. The full variable domain, with the rest looked up from reference TRBV19 and TRBJ2-3, is DGGITQSPKYLFRKEGQNVTLSCEQNLNHDAMYWYRQDPGQGLRLIYYSQIVNDFQKGDIAEGYSVSREKKESFPLTVTSAQKNPTAFYLCASTPRADQSTDTQYFGPGTRLTVL.

The genes are TRBV7-2 and TRBJ1-5; D remains unclear. From germline, CDR1 is SGHTA and CDR2 FQGNSA. Trimming removed 7 bases at V and 6 bases at J, with 13 bases between. The CDR3 runs to 13 residues. The CDR3 reads CASNEARVQPQHF. CDR3 nucleotide sequence: TGTGCCAGCAACGAAGCGAGGGTTCAGCCCCAGCATTTT.

This chain uses TRBV30 with TRBJ2-1; 9 positions match TRBD1. V was clipped by 5 bases and J by 8 bases; unmatched bases: 10. Germline V gene sequence: CDR1 GTSNPN, CDR2 SVGIG (reference sequence). The CDR3 spans 14 residues. CDR3 in DNA: TGTGCCTGGGCCACCGGGACAGGGAATGATGAGCAGTTCTTC. Amino acid sequence: CAWATGTGNDEQFF.

This clone was seen just once. The J gene is TRBJ1-6, the V gene TRBV7-2; D is undetermined. In germline, CDR1 is SGHTA, CDR2 FQGNSA. V lost 5 bases and J lost 3, with 17 bases in between. CDR3 length: 17 residues. CDR3 in DNA: TGTGCCAGCAGCCCAAGGCCACAGTCCGTCTATAATTCACCCCTCCACTTT. It yields the protein CASSPRPQSVYNSPLHF.

The chain joins TRBV15 to TRBJ1-5; the D is unclear. Germline CDR1 reads LNHNV; CDR2 reads YYDKDF (reference sequence). The CDR3 is made up of 14 amino acids. V was cut by 0 bases and J by 7 bases, with 10 bases left in between. CDR3 amino acids: CATSRESVYQPQHF. The CDR3 nucleotides read TGTGCCACCAGCAGAGAGTCGGTATACCAGCCCCAGCATTTT.

This clone was recorded only once. The chain recombines TRBV5-1 with TRBJ2-3, with a possible D match to TRBD2 (5 bases). Trimming took 2 bases from V and 2 from J, leaving 9 bases between them. There are 14 residues in the CDR3. Per the germline V gene, CDR1 is SGHRS and CDR2 is YFSETQ. CDR3 in DNA: TGCGCCAGCAGCTTAGACTACCCCACAGATACGCAGTATTTT. Amino acids: CASSLDYPTDTQYF. Together with reference TRBV5-1 and TRBJ2-3, the CDR3 gives the full variable domain: KAGVTQTPRYLIKTRGQQVTLSCSPISGHRSVSWYQQTPGQGLQFLFEYFSETQRNKGNFPGRFSGRQFSNSRSEMNVSTLELGDSALYLCASSLDYPTDTQYFGPGTRLTVL.

CDR3: CSVEGRDRGRYARYTF. CDR3 DNA sequence: TGCAGCGTCGAGGGAAGGGACAGGGGGCGATACGCTCGCTACACCTTC. V gene TRBV29-1 combines with J gene TRBJ1-2; 12 nucleotides agree with TRBD1. The CDR3 totals 16 residues. Trimming took 6 bases from V and 9 from J; bases not matched to a gene: 17. The germline V gene encodes CDR1 SQVTM and CDR2 ANQGSEA.

The rearrangement uses TRBV5-1 and TRBJ1-4, with no clear D. CDR1 and CDR2 from the germline V gene are SGHRS and YFSETQ. Trimming took 3 bases from V and 7 from J, leaving 13 bases between them. The CDR3 covers 14 residues. This CDR3 is CASSSPVSGEKLFF. The CDR3 nucleotides are TGCGCCAGCAGCTCCCCGGTTAGTGGTGAAAAACTGTTTTTT. The full variable domain, its missing parts supplied by reference TRBV5-1 and TRBJ1-4, is KAGVTQTPRYLIKTRGQQVTLSCSPISGHRSVSWYQQTPGQGLQFLFEYFSETQRNKGNFPGRFSGRQFSNSRSEMNVSTLELGDSALYLCASSSPVSGEKLFFGSGTQLSVL.

This chain connects TRBV7-8 to TRBJ1-6, with a weak D call TRBD1 (5 bases). This CDR3 has 14 amino acids. The germline V gene encodes CDR1 SGHVS and CDR2 FQNEAQ. Trimming removed 5 bases at V and 6 bases at J, with 11 bases between. The CDR3 reads CASSTIDSNSPLHF. As DNA, the CDR3 is TGTGCCAGCAGCACTATCGACAGTAATTCACCCCTCCACTTT.

This clone is medium-sized (0.01 to 0.1%). The chain uses TRBV28 and TRBJ1-1, with TRBD1 identical over 9 bases. The germline gives CDR1 MDHEN, CDR2 SYDVKM. V shed 6 bases and J 6 bases; nucleotides not matched to a gene: 8. The CDR3 runs 14 residues. CDR3 region: CASSGTGLEAEAFF. Here the CDR3 DNA reads TGTGCCAGCAGCGGGACAGGGCTCGAGGCTGAAGCTTTCTTT.

The chain employs TRBV5-8 and TRBJ2-5, with no clear D. CDR1 and CDR2 (germline): SGHTS, YDEGEE. The V end lost 0 bases, the J end lost 7 bases, and 13 bases lay between the germline ends. The CDR3 is 14 residues long. The CDR3 region has the DNA TGTGCCAGCAGCTTGGGGCTCCAGGAAGGGACCCAGTACTTC. Translating it yields CASSLGLQEGTQYF.

The gene calls are TRBV20-1 and TRBJ2-7; D remains ambiguous. The CDR3 is made up of 11 amino acids. Deletions cut 3 bases from V and 2 bases from J, with 5 bases between. The germline CDR1 and CDR2 sequences are DFQATT and SNEGSKA (reference sequence). The CDR3 coding sequence is TGCAGTGCTAGGAACGCCTACGAGCAGTACTTC. As protein: CSARNAYEQYF.

The chain has TRBV10-3 and TRBJ2-7, with TRBD2 matching over 13 bases. Germline trimming cut 10 bases from V and 4 bases from J; bases unmatched to any gene: 7. This CDR3 comprises 14 residues. Germline values: CDR1 ENHRY, CDR2 SYGVKD. The CDR3 spells CATQGTSGEYEQYF. The CDR3 region has the DNA TGTGCCACCCAAGGGACTAGCGGGGAGTACGAGCAGTACTTC.

This chain links TRBV28 with TRBJ2-7; D gene ambiguous. V was trimmed by 7 bases and J by 2 bases, leaving 18 bases between them. Germline-derived CDR1 and CDR2 are MDHEN and SYDVKM. This CDR3 spans 15 amino acids. CDR3 DNA sequence: TGTGCCAGCACCATCTCAAGACCCCCCCCCTACGAGCAGTACTTC. Its translation is CASTISRPPPYEQYF.

The V gene is TRBV18, the J gene TRBJ1-3; D is unresolved. The CDR3 sequence is 15 residues long. Germline assignment: CDR1 KGHSH and CDR2 LQKENI. Trimming stripped 6 bases from V and 0 bases from J, with 12 bases between. The CDR3: CASSSDLISGNTIYF. CDR3 DNA: TGTGCCAGCTCGTCAGACTTAATCTCTGGAAACACCATATATTTT.

CDR3 residues: CASSFRDRGTGELFF. CDR3 nucleotide sequence: TGTGCCAGCAGCTTTAGAGACAGGGGTACCGGGGAGCTGTTTTTT. The chain uses TRBV11-1 and TRBJ2-2; 8 nucleotides align to TRBD1. This CDR3 is built from 15 residues. CDR1 is SGHAT and CDR2 is FQDESV in the germline V gene (reference sequence). V lost 3 bases to trimming and J lost 5 bases; unmatched junction nucleotides: 5.

This chain connects TRBV6-1 to TRBJ1-5, with TRBD1 matching over 8 bases. CDR1 is MNHNS, CDR2 SASEGT, per germline. CDR3 length: 15 amino acids. After removal of 2 bases from V and 5 bases from J, the junction contained 5 bases not matched to a gene. The CDR3 protein is CASSEYGTGDQPQHF. The DNA of the CDR3 is TGTGCCAGCAGTGAATACGGGACAGGAGATCAGCCCCAGCATTTT.

This chain connects TRBV5-4 to TRBJ1-1; D gene uncertain. The CDR3 is 15 amino acids. Deletions cut 4 bases from V and 2 bases from J, with 15 bases between. Germline CDR1 is SGHNT and CDR2 is YYREEE (reference sequence). This CDR3 reads CASSPTWTGNTEAFF. DNA for the CDR3: TGTGCCAGCAGCCCCACCTGGACGGGAAACACTGAAGCTTTCTTT.